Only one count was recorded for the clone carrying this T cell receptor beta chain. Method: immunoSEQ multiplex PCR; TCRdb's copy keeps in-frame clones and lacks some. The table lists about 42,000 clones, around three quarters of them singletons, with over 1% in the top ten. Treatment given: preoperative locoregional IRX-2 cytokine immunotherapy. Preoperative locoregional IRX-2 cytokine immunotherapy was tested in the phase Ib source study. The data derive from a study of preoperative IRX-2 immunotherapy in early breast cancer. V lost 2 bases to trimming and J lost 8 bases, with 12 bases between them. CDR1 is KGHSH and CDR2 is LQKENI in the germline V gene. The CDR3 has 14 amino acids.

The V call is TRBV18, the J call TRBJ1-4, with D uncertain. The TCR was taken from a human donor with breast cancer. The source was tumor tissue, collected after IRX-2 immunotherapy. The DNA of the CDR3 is TGTGCCAGCTCACCAGGACTCGGAGGGGAAAAACTGTTTTTT. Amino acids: CASSPGLGGEKLFF.